Sequencing of this T cell receptor (beta chain) was carried out in a study of blood T cell repertoires in COVID-19. Turning to the study itself: Sample material is recorded as cDNA or gDNA derived from T cells, B-cell-depleted T cells, or PBMCs.

During active infection, Seattle patients enrolled and were then monitored through disease. Looked up from germline, CDR1 is LGHDT and CDR2 is YNNKEL (reference sequence). CDR3 length: 12 amino acids. V gave up 3 bases and J gave up 10 bases, with 10 bases separating them. TCRdb's table, derived via immunoSEQ multiplex PCR, lists solely in-frame clones and lacks some. The table has about 150,000 clones, approximately 83% seen once. The TCR sequence derives from a woman aged 55-70 years with COVID-19, enrolled during active disease. The sample comprised peripheral blood. V usage is TRBV3-1 (or the pseudogene TRBV3-2) and J usage is TRBJ2-1, with a weak D call TRBD1 (5 bases). The CDR3 here is CASSQQGWEQFF. In DNA form, the CDR3 reads TGTGCCAGCAGCCAGCAGGGTTGGGAGCAGTTCTTC.